What follows describes a single TCR beta chain. Its specificity is unknown. The sample belongs to a study of human T cells and chemical hapten exposure. Whole-study results and caveats: Having alopecia, the donors may differ immunologically from healthy people.

Time point here: patch test 1, 2 weeks after DPC sensitization. Described treatment: therapeutic diphenylcyclopropenone sensitization with weekly scalp DPC. Alopecia patients deemed DPC-suitable, aged 18 to 70, excluding pregnancy. TCRdb re-called the RACE reads with MiXCR, one entry per CDR3 protein. In the table there are 380,000 or so distinct CDR3 sequences, more than 4.5% of which are singletons. This CDR3 has 17 residues. The V end was cut by 5 bases, the J end by 0 bases, with 18 bases between. The germline V gene has CDR1 MNHEY and CDR2 SMNVEV (reference sequence). This rearrangement joins TRBV27 to TRBJ2-3; D perhaps matches TRBD1 (5 bases). The sample was whole blood, taken in connection with sensitization to the hapten diphenylcyclopropenone (DPC). The clonotype was recovered from a woman aged 45-65 years with alopecia areata. Some clones in this sample may be carry-over from other donors' samples. Here the CDR3 DNA reads TGTGCCAGCAGTCAGGCTCGCGACAGCCTAAGCACAGATACGCAGTATTTT. It encodes CASSQARDSLSTDTQYF.